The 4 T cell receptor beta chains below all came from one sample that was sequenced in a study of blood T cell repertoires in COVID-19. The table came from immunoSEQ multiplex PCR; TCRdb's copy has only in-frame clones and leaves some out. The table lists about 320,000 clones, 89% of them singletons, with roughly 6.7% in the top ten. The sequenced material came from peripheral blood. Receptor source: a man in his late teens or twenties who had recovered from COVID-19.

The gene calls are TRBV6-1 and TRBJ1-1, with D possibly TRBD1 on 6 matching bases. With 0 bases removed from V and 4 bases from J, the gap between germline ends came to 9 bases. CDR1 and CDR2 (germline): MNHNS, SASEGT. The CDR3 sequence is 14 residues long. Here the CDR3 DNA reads TGTGCCAGCAGTGAAGCGGGGGGGGCCACTGAAGCTTTCTTT. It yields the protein CASSEAGGATEAFF.

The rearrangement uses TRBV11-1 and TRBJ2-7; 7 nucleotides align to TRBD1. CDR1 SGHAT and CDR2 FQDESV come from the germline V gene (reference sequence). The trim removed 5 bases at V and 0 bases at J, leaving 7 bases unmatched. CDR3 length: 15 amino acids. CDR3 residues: CASSTTGVGSYEQYF. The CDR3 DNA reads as TGTGCCAGCAGCACTACAGGGGTCGGCTCCTACGAGCAGTACTTC.

The CDR3 DNA is TGTGCCAGTAGTCTACCGGGGGGGTCCCCGGGATCACCCCTCCACTTT. Its protein product is CASSLPGGSPGSPLHF. This chain connects TRBV19 to TRBJ1-6; D is possibly TRBD1 (5 bases). The CDR3 contains 16 residues. Germline V gene lookup returns CDR1 LNHDA and CDR2 SQIVND (reference sequence). Deletions cut 5 bases from V and 10 bases from J, with 21 bases between.

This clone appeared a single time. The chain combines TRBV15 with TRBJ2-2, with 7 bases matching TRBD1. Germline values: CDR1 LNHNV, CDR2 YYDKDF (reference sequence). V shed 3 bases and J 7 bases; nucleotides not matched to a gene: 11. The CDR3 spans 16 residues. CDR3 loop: CATSRTQPGQVGELFF. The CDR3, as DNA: TGTGCCACCAGCAGGACCCAACCAGGACAGGTCGGGGAGCTGTTTTTT.